The 22 T cell receptor beta chains presented below share a single source sample, sequenced in a study of OX40 agonist ivuxolimab in advanced cancers. Only in-frame clones appear in the TCRdb table, and some are missing; sequencing was by immunoSEQ multiplex PCR. This table has 70,000 to 95,000 clones, 70% to 90% appearing once. Sequenced here: CD4+ or CD8+ T cells sorted from blood, sampled in a trial of the OX40 agonist ivuxolimab. The receptors were sampled from an adult with an advanced solid tumor such as melanoma, head and neck, liver or kidney cancer.

The sample holds a few counts of this clone. This sequence joins TRBV28 and TRBJ1-2; D gene unclear. CDR3 length equals 11 residues. The germline V gene encodes CDR1 MDHEN and CDR2 SYDVKM. Trimming cost V 3 bases and J 8 bases, with 7 bases left between them. Here the CDR3 reads CASSLPGGYTF. CDR3 bases: TGTGCCAGCAGTTTGCCGGGGGGCTACACCTTC.

This chain connects TRBV2 to TRBJ2-1, with 9 positions matching TRBD2. CDR1 is SNHLY and CDR2 is FYNNEI in the germline V gene. The CDR3 has 14 residues. V gave up 5 bases and J gave up 6 bases; unmatched junction bases: 5. The CDR3 loop is CASSPSGIRNEQFF. Here the CDR3 DNA reads TGTGCCAGCAGTCCTAGCGGGATCCGCAATGAGCAGTTCTTC.

The chain joins TRBV7-2 to TRBJ2-3; TRBD2 matches 9 bases. From germline, CDR1 is SGHTA and CDR2 FQGNSA. Trimming removed 8 bases from V and 3 bases from J; junction bases left unmatched: 3. CDR3 length: 13 residues. The CDR3 region has the DNA TGTGCCAGCGGTAGCGGGAGTACAGATACGCAGTATTTT. Protein sequence: CASGSGSTDTQYF.

The V gene is TRBV18, the J gene TRBJ2-2; D is unresolved. Trimming removed 2 bases at V and 0 bases at J, with 4 bases between. This CDR3 region has 14 residues. The germline CDR1 and CDR2 sequences are KGHSH and LQKENI. Written as DNA, the CDR3 is TGTGCCAGCTCACCAATCTCGAACACCGGGGAGCTGTTTTTT. Amino acids: CASSPISNTGELFF.

This chain joins TRBV23-1 and TRBJ1-3; D is perhaps TRBD1 (6 bases). TRBV23-1 counts as an open reading frame of uncertain function. The CDR3 contains 18 residues. V dropped 0 bases and J dropped 0 bases, with 15 bases sitting between them. CDR3 bases: TGCGCCAGCAGTCAATCAACCCCACTGACAGGCTCTGGAAACACCATATATTTT. This codes for CASSQSTPLTGSGNTIYF.

The chain uses TRBV2 and TRBJ1-1; possibly TRBD1 for D (6 bases). The CDR3 has 16 residues. Germline assignment: CDR1 SNHLY and CDR2 FYNNEI. Trimming took 1 base from V and 4 from J, leaving 16 bases between them. The chain's CDR3 is CASSEGGRRGGTEAFF. The CDR3 coding sequence is TGTGCCAGCAGTGAAGGAGGCAGGAGAGGGGGCACTGAAGCTTTCTTT.

V and J are TRBV19 and TRBJ2-7, with TRBD2 as a possible D gene (5 bases). The CDR3 loop spans 13 amino acids. Germline lookup yields CDR1 LNHDA and CDR2 SQIVND (reference sequence). Deletions cut 4 bases from V and 7 bases from J, with 14 bases between. CDR3 region: CASSTSEDWEQYF. The CDR3 DNA follows: TGTGCCAGTAGTACCAGCGAGGACTGGGAGCAGTACTTC.

The J gene is TRBJ2-1, the V gene TRBV28; 8 bases align to TRBD1. With V trimmed by 3 bases and J by 8 bases, 9 bases remained unmatched. The CDR3 loop spans 15 amino acids. Germline V gene lookup returns CDR1 MDHEN and CDR2 SYDVKM. CDR3 DNA sequence: TGTGCCAGCAGTTTGCCCCAGGGGGCGGTGGATGAGCAGTTCTTC. Translated, it gives CASSLPQGAVDEQFF. The variable domain in full, completed from reference TRBV28 and TRBJ2-1, reads DVKVTQSSRYLVKRTGEKVFLECVQDMDHENMFWYRQDPGLGLRLIYFSYDVKMKEKGDIPEGYSVSREKKERFSLILESASTNQTSMYLCASSLPQGAVDEQFFGPGTRLTVL.

The chain has TRBV5-4 and TRBJ1-3; 8 positions agree with TRBD1. Germline V CDR1 and CDR2: SGHNT, YYREEE (reference sequence). V lost 0 bases and J lost 3; bases outside the gene matches: 5. The CDR3 contains 16 residues. The DNA of the CDR3 is TGTGCCAGCAGCTTGGCGCAGGGGGCGTTTGGAAACACCATATATTTT. It translates to CASSLAQGAFGNTIYF.

The rearrangement joins TRBV12-5 to TRBJ2-7; TRBD1 matches at 7 bases. The CDR3 is 15 amino acids. V was pared by 1 base and J by 1 base, with 4 bases of the junction left unmatched. Germline-derived CDR1 and CDR2 are LGHNT and FRNRAP. The DNA of the CDR3 is TGTGCTAGTGGTTTGGGACAGGGCGATTCCTACGAGCAGTACTTC. As protein: CASGLGQGDSYEQYF. Full variable domain (remainder filled in from reference TRBV12-5 and TRBJ2-7): DARVTQTPRHKVTEMGQEVTMRCQPILGHNTVFWYRQTMMQGLELLAYFRNRAPLDDSGMPKDRFSAEMPDATLATLKIQPSEPRDSAVYFCASGLGQGDSYEQYFGPGTRLTVT.

J is TRBJ1-1 and V is TRBV6-6; D is possibly TRBD1 (6 bases). Deletions cut 3 bases from V and 2 bases from J, with 13 bases between. The CDR3 is made up of 15 amino acids. Germline CDR1 is MNHNY and CDR2 is SVGAGI (reference sequence). The CDR3 sequence: CASSYMGHTNTEAFF. CDR3 in DNA: TGTGCCAGCAGTTATATGGGACACACCAACACTGAAGCTTTCTTT.

The gene calls are TRBV7-9 and TRBJ2-1, with a tentative D call TRBD2 (6 bases). Per the germline V gene, CDR1 is SEHNR and CDR2 is FQNEAQ (reference sequence). This CDR3 is 14 amino acids long. V lost 5 bases and J lost 6, with 14 bases in between. CDR3 DNA sequence: TGTGCCAGCAGCCCTCGGGAGCGGGTCAATGAGCAGTTCTTC. This translates into CASSPRERVNEQFF.

The V and J genes are TRBV25-1 and TRBJ1-1; 8 positions match TRBD1. There are 15 residues in the CDR3. Germline V CDR1 and CDR2: MGHDK, SYGVNS. Losses at the gene ends were 3 bases for V and 2 bases for J; bases not matched to a gene: 5. In DNA, the CDR3 is TGTGCCAGCAGTGAGATGGACAGGGCTAACACTGAAGCTTTCTTT. Translated: CASSEMDRANTEAFF.

The J gene is TRBJ2-1, the V gene TRBV27; no definite D call. From germline, CDR1 is MNHEY and CDR2 SMNVEV (reference sequence). The CDR3 length is 15 residues. V was clipped by 2 bases and J by 5 bases, with 13 bases between them. CDR3 amino acids: CASSLKGLVHNEQFF. DNA of the CDR3: TGTGCCAGCAGTTTAAAGGGATTGGTCCACAATGAGCAGTTCTTC.

The chain recombines TRBV28 with TRBJ2-1, with TRBD2 matching 10 bases. The V gene end was trimmed by 6 bases and the J gene end by 8 bases; junction bases not matched to a gene: 16. Germline assignment: CDR1 MDHEN and CDR2 SYDVKM. The CDR3 has 17 residues. CDR3 nucleotide sequence: TGTGCCAGCAGGGAAGGGGGACCTAGCGGGAGTTCCGATGAGCAGTTCTTC. Protein: CASREGGPSGSSDEQFF.

The rearrangement links TRBV7-8 to TRBJ2-1; the match to TRBD2 covers 7 bases. CDR1 SGHVS and CDR2 FQNEAQ come from the germline V gene. The V gene end was trimmed by 1 base and the J gene end by 3 bases; junction bases not matched to a gene: 0. The CDR3 is 14 amino acids. Here the CDR3 DNA reads TGTGCCAGCAGCTTAGGCGGGAGCTACAATGAGCAGTTCTTC. Its protein is CASSLGGSYNEQFF. The full variable domain, in which reference TRBV7-8 and TRBJ2-1 provide the parts outside the CDR3, is GAGVSQSPRYKVAKRGQDVALRCDPISGHVSLFWYQQALGQGPEFLTYFQNEAQLDKSGLPSDRFFAERPEGSVSTLKIQRTQQEDSAVYLCASSLGGSYNEQFFGPGTRLTVL.

The chain couples TRBV25-1 to TRBJ2-4; the D is unclear. This CDR3 comprises 15 residues. Germline CDR1 is MGHDK and CDR2 is SYGVNS. With 5 bases removed from V and 0 bases from J, the gap between germline ends came to 11 bases. The CDR3 DNA reads TGTGCCAGCAGTCAAATACACGGAGCCAAAAACATTCAGTACTTC. Encoded protein: CASSQIHGAKNIQYF.

V usage is TRBV9 and J usage is TRBJ2-5; 9 bases are shared with TRBD2. Per the germline V gene, CDR1 is SGDLS and CDR2 is YYNGEE. V was clipped by 1 base and J by 1 base; unmatched bases: 5. The CDR3 totals 16 residues. DNA of the CDR3: TGTGCCAGCAGCGTATTTCCTAGCGGGATCCAAGAGACCCAGTACTTC. Amino acid sequence: CASSVFPSGIQETQYF.

The gene calls are TRBV30 and TRBJ1-2; D is uncertain. CDR3 length equals 14 residues. The V and J ends lost 2 bases and 4 bases respectively, with 14 bases between them. Germline-derived CDR1 and CDR2 are GTSNPN and SVGIG (reference sequence). The CDR3 spells CAWSPGRTLYGYTF. CDR3 nucleotide sequence: TGTGCCTGGAGTCCGGGCAGAACACTCTATGGCTACACCTTC.

The chain uses TRBV18 and TRBJ2-3, with a possible D match to TRBD2 (6 bases). Trimming cost V 4 bases and J 0 bases, with 17 bases left between them. This CDR3 comprises 17 residues. Germline CDR1 and CDR2: KGHSH and LQKENI. The CDR3 loop is CASSQAPSVLSTDTQYF. The CDR3 DNA is TGTGCCAGCTCACAGGCTCCTAGCGTCCTAAGCACAGATACGCAGTATTTT.

This clone appeared a few times. For the CDR3, the DNA is TGTGCCACCAGGACGGTGGGCACTGAAGCTTTCTTT. Amino acids: CATRTVGTEAFF. The V and J genes are TRBV15 and TRBJ1-1; unclear D gene. The V gene's germline CDR1 is LNHNV and CDR2 YYDKDF (reference sequence). This CDR3 spans 12 amino acids. With 6 bases removed from V and 4 bases from J, the gap between germline ends came to 9 bases. Complete variable domain (other parts from reference TRBV15 and TRBJ1-1): DAMVIQNPRYQVTQFGKPVTLSCSQTLNHNVMYWYQQKSSQAPKLLFHYYDKDFNNEADTPDNFQSRRPNTSFCFLDIRSPGLGDTAMYLCATRTVGTEAFFGQGTRLTVV.

This chain uses TRBV6-5 with TRBJ2-5, with TRBD2 matching over 13 bases. CDR1 and CDR2 from the germline V gene are MNHEY and SVGAGI. V trimming: 6 bases; J trimming: 2 bases; junction bases outside the gene matches: 3. The CDR3 covers 15 residues. DNA of the CDR3: TGTGCCAGCAGAACTAGCGGGAGGGGGCAAGAGACCCAGTACTTC. It is translated as CASRTSGRGQETQYF.